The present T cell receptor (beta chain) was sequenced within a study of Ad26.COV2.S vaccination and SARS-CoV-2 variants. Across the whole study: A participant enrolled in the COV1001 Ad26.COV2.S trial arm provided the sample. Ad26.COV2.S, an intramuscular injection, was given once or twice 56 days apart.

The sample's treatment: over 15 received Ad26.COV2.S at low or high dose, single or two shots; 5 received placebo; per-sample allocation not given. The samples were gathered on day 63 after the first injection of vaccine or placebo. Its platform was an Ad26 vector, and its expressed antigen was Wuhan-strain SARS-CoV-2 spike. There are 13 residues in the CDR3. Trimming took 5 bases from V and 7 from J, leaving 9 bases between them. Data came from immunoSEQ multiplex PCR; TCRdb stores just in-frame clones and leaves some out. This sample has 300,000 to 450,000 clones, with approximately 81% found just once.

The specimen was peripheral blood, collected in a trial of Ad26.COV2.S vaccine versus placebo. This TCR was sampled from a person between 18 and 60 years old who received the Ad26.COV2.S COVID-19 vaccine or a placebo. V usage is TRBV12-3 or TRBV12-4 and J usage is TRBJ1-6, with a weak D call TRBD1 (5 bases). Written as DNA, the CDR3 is TGTGCCAGCAGTCTCAGGGCAAATTCACCCCTCCACTTT. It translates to CASSLRANSPLHF.